This T cell receptor (beta chain) derives from a study of blood T cell repertoires in COVID-19 (dated by TCRdb to 2019 to 2021). The study in broad terms: Collaborator samples came from the United States, Italy and Spain and covered acute and convalescent phases of COVID-19. The material from the prospective study consisted of cDNA or gDNA derived from T cells, B-cell-depleted T cells, or PBMCs. The dataset comprised deeply sampled blood TCRbeta repertoires from subjects exposed to, actively infected with, or recovered from COVID-19. A freely available public database, intended as a resource for researchers studying the immune response to SARS-CoV-2, is where the repertoires were released. The samples were drawn from the first 160 participants of the ongoing ImmuneRACE study and from 1,254 subjects provided by 6 global collaborators. The sample metadata nearly always contained a de-identified subject ID, COVID-19 status, age in years and sex. Where HLA class I and class II types were available, the types were taken from metadata supplied by the sample provider, not from assay-based typing.

What the authors observed across the whole study: The amount of clinical and demographic metadata varied by source and participant and was provided uncurated.

CDR1 KGHDR and CDR2 SFDVKD are derived from the germline V gene. From the cysteine through the phenylalanine, the CDR3 covers 16 amino acids. Of the read, only the CDR3 DNA is kept; its 48 bases are in frame from base 1. The V end gives up 2 bases and the J end 4 bases, leaving 5 bases in the junction not matched to a gene. TCRbeta CDR3 regions were amplified from genomic DNA by means of the immunoSEQ Assay, a bias-controlled multiplex PCR. The published analysis was carried out like this. Within the assay, amplification of reference gene primers was used to estimate how many nucleated cells each sample contained. To quantify the absolute abundance of each unique TCRbeta CDR3 rearrangement, sequence reads were collapsed and filtered. For each sample, productive Simpson clonality was calculated as the square root of Simpson's diversity index over productive rearrangements. Here the immuneACCESS table is served through TCRdb, limited to in-frame sequences with V and J called. Missing clones are a known gap in these copies; in checked studies unresolved V genes cover under half, and the rest lacks a known reason. The DNA was the basis for D and trimming; V, J and clone size are from that table. The sample table lists 490,000 or so clones, roughly 90% of them with a count of one. The ten largest clones represent 1.5% to 2% of the sample.

Notes on this clone: Its antigen is currently not known. Base-call qualities are not available, and no considerably larger clone is one nucleotide away.

Participants in the prospective study were aged roughly 18 to 95 years, lived in over 20 United States geographic areas, and enrolled through a virtual design. In the prospective study, cohorts were assigned on the basis of participant-reported clinical history obtained from a screening survey and a study questionnaire. Recovered participants in ImmuneRACE Cohort 3 were defined as having two consecutive negative NP/OP PCR tests, clearance from a healthcare professional, or resolution of symptoms. Mobile phlebotomists in the prospective study collected whole blood, serum and a nasopharyngeal or oropharyngeal swab from every participant. Prospective study participants could optionally give additional blood draws and questionnaires over an approximately 2-month period. Before DNA extraction, prospective study blood samples were shipped either frozen or at room temperature.

The TCR was taken from a woman aged 40 to 49 who had recovered from COVID-19. This receptor chain uses TRBV24-1 and TRBJ2-2; 8 central bases correspond to TRBD1. Sequenced material: PBMCs or T cells enriched from blood (not recorded which). The CDR3 reads CATSDSGQGITGELFF. The DNA reads as follows: TGTGCCACCAGTGATTCCGGACAGGGTATCACCGGGGAGCTGTTTTTT.